Listed below are T cell receptor beta chains from one sample, sequenced in a study of blood T cell repertoires in COVID-19. Generated by immunoSEQ multiplex PCR, the TCRdb table keeps only in-frame clones and is missing some. Seen here are some 150,000 clones, roughly 82% observed once, and the top ten hold approximately 16%. Sample: PBMCs or T cells enriched from blood (not recorded which). The source of these receptors is a man aged 45 to 65 who had recovered from COVID-19. Each CDR3 is given with its conserved first and last residue.

j_gene	v_gene	CDR3aa
TRBJ1-1	TRBV5-5	CASSFLNTEAFF
TRBJ1-5	TRBV7-2	CASSLVDSFGQPQHF
TRBJ2-5	TRBV30	CAWRAGGPQETQYF
TRBJ2-3	TRBV12-3/TRBV12-4	CATNDKHSDTQYF
TRBJ2-1	TRBV11-3	CASSLAGSFYNEQFF
TRBJ1-5	TRBV28	CARGTGGQPQHF
TRBJ1-1	TRBV28	CASSLGTSGQGGAFF
TRBJ1-5	TRBV19	CASSPGTAYSNQPQHF
TRBJ2-2	TRBV29-1	CSVLAGGNTGELFF
TRBJ1-2	TRBV30	CAWSDSSTGVGGYTF
TRBJ1-4	TRBV2	CASMETGFEKLFF
TRBJ1-4	TRBV6-5	CASRYRGNEKLFF
TRBJ1-5	TRBV6-1	CASSESTGGRVQHF
TRBJ1-1	TRBV29-1	CSVTDSYRDTEAFF
TRBJ2-5	TRBV7-2	CASSTPSGGPSQYF
TRBJ2-1	TRBV5-1	CASSLGGSGYNEQFF
TRBJ2-7	TRBV10-1	CASSDVGDKKQQYF
TRBJ1-6	TRBV5-1	CASRLTGPSNSPLHF
TRBJ2-7	TRBV6-5	CASTSLYEQYF
TRBJ1-3	TRBV5-1	CASRATGVGNTIYF
TRBJ2-1	TRBV5-1	CASSGAIGNNEQFF
TRBJ1-3	TRBV7-8	CASSLAVGGSGNTIYF
TRBJ1-6	TRBV7-3	CASSRRQGNYNSPLHF
TRBJ1-3	TRBV7-2	CASSLEQGNTIYF
TRBJ1-4	TRBV10-3	CAISRGQGLEKLFF
TRBJ2-3	TRBV29-1	CSGNLRRGSTDTQYF
TRBJ2-3	TRBV14	CASSQEVGTVSTDTQYF
TRBJ2-7	TRBV3-1/TRBV3-2	CASSQVGRREQYF
TRBJ1-2	TRBV28	CASSSQGAYGYTF
TRBJ2-7	TRBV27	CASSFRARQGGIPYEQYF
TRBJ2-7	TRBV6-5	CASSRGRTLTYEQYF
TRBJ2-7	TRBV19	CASSGTPGTGNYEQYF
TRBJ1-5	TRBV5-6	CASSLRGQPQHF
TRBJ2-3	TRBV28	CAHRGPISSTDTQYF
TRBJ2-2	TRBV6-5	CASRQSGLFTGELFF
TRBJ1-5	TRBV4-2	CASSSGTGEGNQPQHF
TRBJ2-5	TRBV30	CAWSVVGHGTQYF
TRBJ2-5	TRBV30	CAWRDPGLAGGKTQYF
TRBJ1-2	TRBV2	CASSPGQRTNYGYTF
TRBJ2-7	TRBV9	CASSRRTSGGAYYEQYF
TRBJ1-1	TRBV3-1/TRBV3-2	CASKDGTGHTEAFF
TRBJ1-1	TRBV5-1	CASSLDTVNTEAFF
TRBJ1-6	TRBV6-1	CASSELTGTRSPLHF
TRBJ2-5	TRBV5-5	CASSLELAGGRETQYF
TRBJ2-1	TRBV5-1	CASSLFSGGAHEQFF
TRBJ2-5	TRBV11-2	CASSIRAWGETQYF
TRBJ1-2	TRBV7-9	CASSPIGTDNYGYTF
TRBJ2-2	TRBV7-3	CASSLAGQNTGELFF
TRBJ2-7	TRBV6-5	CASIVGQTYEQYF
TRBJ1-2	TRBV28	CASSSTVYYGYTF
TRBJ1-2	TRBV6-5	CASTKTGSLYGYTF
TRBJ1-2	TRBV28	CASSGANYGYTF
TRBJ2-1	TRBV11-3	CASSSGTGYEQFF
TRBJ2-7	TRBV6-2/TRBV6-3	CASSYTQGPYEQYF
TRBJ1-2	TRBV27	CASSADRVGGNYGYTF
TRBJ2-7	TRBV7-2	CASSSGSSYEQYF
TRBJ1-2	TRBV30	CAWNPSWSYGYTF
TRBJ1-5	TRBV28	CASQGNQPQHF